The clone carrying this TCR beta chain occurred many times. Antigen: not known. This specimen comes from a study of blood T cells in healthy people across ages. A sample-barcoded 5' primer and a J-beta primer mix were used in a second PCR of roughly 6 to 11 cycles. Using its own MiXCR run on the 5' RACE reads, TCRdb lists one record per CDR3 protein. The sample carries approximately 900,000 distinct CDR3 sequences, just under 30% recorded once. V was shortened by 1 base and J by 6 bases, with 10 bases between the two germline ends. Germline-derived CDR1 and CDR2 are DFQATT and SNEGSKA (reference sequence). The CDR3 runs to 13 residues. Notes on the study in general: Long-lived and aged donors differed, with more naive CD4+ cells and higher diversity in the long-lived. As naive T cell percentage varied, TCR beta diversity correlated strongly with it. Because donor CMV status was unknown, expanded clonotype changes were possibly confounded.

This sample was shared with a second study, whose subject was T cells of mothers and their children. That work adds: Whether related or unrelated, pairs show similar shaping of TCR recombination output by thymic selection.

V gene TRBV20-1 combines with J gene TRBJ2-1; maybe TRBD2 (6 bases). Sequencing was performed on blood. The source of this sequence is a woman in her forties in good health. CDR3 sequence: CSARGLAPNEQFF. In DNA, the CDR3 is TGCAGTGCTAGAGGTCTAGCGCCCAATGAGCAGTTCTTC.